The 20 T cell receptor beta chains below come from one sample, sequenced in a study of T cell responses to AZD1222 COVID-19 vaccine. Sequencing used immunoSEQ multiplex PCR; TCRdb keeps in-frame clones, though not all of them. The sample contains 120,000 or so clones, approximately 92% of which appear only once. This specimen consisted of peripheral blood, obtained on day 0 of AZD1222 vaccination. Receptor source: an adult in good health.

The chain couples TRBV5-1 to TRBJ2-7; D is unresolved. The germline CDR1 and CDR2 sequences are SGHRS and YFSETQ. The CDR3 totals 14 residues. V was pared by 3 bases and J by 1 base, with 11 bases between. DNA of the CDR3: TGCGCCAGCAGCTCAGACTGGTATTCCTACGAGCAGTACTTC. Translation: CASSSDWYSYEQYF. The full variable domain, rest sourced from reference TRBV5-1 and TRBJ2-7, is KAGVTQTPRYLIKTRGQQVTLSCSPISGHRSVSWYQQTPGQGLQFLFEYFSETQRNKGNFPGRFSGRQFSNSRSEMNVSTLELGDSALYLCASSSDWYSYEQYFGPGTRLTVT.

The chain links TRBV6-5 to TRBJ2-7, with 7 bases that match TRBD2. Trimming took 5 bases from V and 7 from J; bases not matched to a gene: 11. Germline assignment: CDR1 MNHEY and CDR2 SVGAGI. This CDR3 region has 14 residues. CDR3 bases: TGTGCCAGCAGTCCCACTAGCGCCGGGGGTGAGCAGTACTTC. Translated, it gives CASSPTSAGGEQYF.

The chain recombines TRBV4-1 with TRBJ2-3; D uncertain. V lost 4 bases and J 2 bases, leaving 22 bases between the germline ends. CDR3 length: 18 residues. In germline, CDR1 is MGHRA, CDR2 YSYEKL. CDR3 residues: CASSPHVTLVGLTDTQYF. Written as DNA, the CDR3 is TGCGCCAGCAGCCCCCATGTAACCCTGGTAGGTCTCACAGATACGCAGTATTTT.

The chain couples TRBV5-1 to TRBJ2-1, with 7 bases matching TRBD2. The CDR3 is made up of 16 amino acids. Losses at the gene ends were 0 bases for V and 0 bases for J; bases not matched to a gene: 3. The germline V gene encodes CDR1 SGHRS and CDR2 YFSETQ. The CDR3 loop is CASSLGRGSSYNEQFF. DNA of the CDR3: TGCGCCAGCAGCTTGGGGCGGGGGAGCTCCTACAATGAGCAGTTCTTC.

The chain is built from TRBV6-6 and TRBJ1-3, with 10 bases aligning to TRBD1. The CDR3 is 20 residues long. Losses at the gene ends were 6 bases for V and 3 bases for J; bases not matched to a gene: 20. Germline loops: CDR1 MNHNY, CDR2 SVGAGI (reference sequence). The CDR3 DNA reads as TGTGCCAGCAGCGGCCGAGGTGGAGGCTGGACAGGGGGATTTGGAAACACCATATATTTT. Residues: CASSGRGGGWTGGFGNTIYF.

V and J are TRBV2 and TRBJ2-2; tentatively, D is TRBD1 or TRBD2 (5 bases each). CDR1 SNHLY and CDR2 FYNNEI come from the germline V gene. The CDR3 is 15 amino acids. V was cut by 7 bases and J by 6 bases, with 18 bases left in between. As DNA, the CDR3 is TGTGCCAGCACCCACCGGGGACGCAGCCCCGGGGAGCTGTTTTTT. This gives the protein CASTHRGRSPGELFF.

The chain employs TRBV2 and TRBJ2-7; D is unclear. Between the trimmed V and J ends, which lost 5 bases and 3 bases, there was a span of 5 bases. The CDR3 consists of 11 residues. Per the germline V gene, CDR1 is SNHLY and CDR2 is FYNNEI. As DNA, the CDR3 is TGTGCCAGCAGTCCACGCTACGAGCAGTACTTC. Encoded protein: CASSPRYEQYF.

This clone has only a few counts. V is TRBV24-1 and J is TRBJ1-1; D might be TRBD1 (5 bases). Germline lookup yields CDR1 KGHDR and CDR2 SFDVKD. V lost 5 bases and J lost 1, with 16 bases in between. The CDR3 spans 16 residues. CDR3 nucleotide sequence: TGTGCCACCAGTGTTCTGACCAGGGAGACGAACACTGAAGCTTTCTTT. This translates into CATSVLTRETNTEAFF.

CDR3 bases: TGTGCCAGCTCACCACCACACCAGGGGAACACCGGGGAGCTGTTTTTT. This gives the protein CASSPPHQGNTGELFF. V is TRBV18 and J is TRBJ2-2, with D tentatively TRBD1 (5 bases). V lost 0 bases to trimming and J lost 1 base, with 9 bases between them. This CDR3 contains 16 residues. Germline loops: CDR1 KGHSH, CDR2 LQKENI.

V usage is TRBV4-2 and J usage is TRBJ2-1, with 13 bases aligning to TRBD2. V shed 0 bases, J shed 5 bases, and the junction held 4 bases outside the gene matches. The CDR3 spans 17 residues. Germline V CDR1 and CDR2: LGHNA, YNFKEQ. The CDR3 spells CASSQDPGTSGNNEQFF. In nucleotides, the CDR3 is TGTGCCAGCAGCCAAGATCCCGGGACTAGCGGGAACAATGAGCAGTTCTTC.

The genes are TRBV5-1 and TRBJ1-1, with D maybe TRBD1 (5 bases). Germline V gene data show CDR1 as SGHRS and CDR2 as YFSETQ. Trimming cost V 0 bases and J 5 bases, with 11 bases left between them. This CDR3 is 14 amino acids long. The CDR3 DNA reads as TGCGCCAGCAGCTTGGGGACACCCAGGACTGAAGCTTTCTTT. Translation gives CASSLGTPRTEAFF.

The gene calls are TRBV2 and TRBJ2-3; TRBD2 agrees at 8 bases. CDR1 and CDR2 from the germline V gene are SNHLY and FYNNEI. V was clipped by 2 bases and J by 5 bases; unmatched bases: 15. This CDR3 is 18 amino acids long. In DNA form, the CDR3 reads TGTGCCAGCAGTGAATTCCACCCGGCGGGAGGCAGAGGAGATACGCAGTATTTT. Translated: CASSEFHPAGGRGDTQYF.

The chain employs TRBV18 and TRBJ1-6; 9 nucleotides agree with TRBD1. This CDR3 comprises 14 residues. The germline V gene has CDR1 KGHSH and CDR2 LQKENI. With V trimmed by 2 bases and J by 10 bases, 3 bases remained unmatched. The CDR3 loop is CASSPSGQGSPLHF. CDR3 DNA: TGTGCCAGCTCACCATCGGGACAGGGCTCACCCCTCCACTTT.

The chain recombines TRBV18 with TRBJ1-1, with TRBD1 identical over 7 bases. The CDR3 is 15 amino acids. V lost 4 bases, J lost 4 bases, and 9 bases stayed unmatched. Per the germline V gene, CDR1 is KGHSH and CDR2 is LQKENI. The CDR3 is CASSLQGRGSTEAFF. The DNA of the CDR3 is TGTGCCAGCTCACTACAGGGGCGCGGTAGCACTGAAGCTTTCTTT. The complete variable domain, with remaining parts taken from reference TRBV18 and TRBJ1-1, reads NAGVMQNPRHLVRRRGQEARLRCSPMKGHSHVYWYRQLPEEGLKFMVYLQKENIIDESGMPKERFSAEFPKEGPSILRIQQVVRGDSAAYFCASSLQGRGSTEAFFGQGTRLTVV.

The V and J genes are TRBV11-1 and TRBJ2-4; D is perhaps TRBD2 (6 bases). This CDR3 is 13 amino acids long. The germline V gene has CDR1 SGHAT and CDR2 FQDESV (reference sequence). Between the trimmed V and J ends, which lost 5 bases and 6 bases, there was a span of 11 bases. In DNA, the CDR3 is TGTGCCAGCAGCCACCCGGGAGCAAACATTCAGTACTTC. This gives the protein CASSHPGANIQYF.

This chain links TRBV6-6 with TRBJ1-2; maybe TRBD1 (6 bases). Trimming took off 6 bases at V and 6 bases at J, with 17 bases between the two ends. CDR1 MNHNY and CDR2 SVGAGI come from the germline V gene (reference sequence). The CDR3 sequence is 14 residues long. CDR3 DNA: TGTGCCAGCAGCACGACAGGTTCAGGCGATGGCTACACCTTC. Translation: CASSTTGSGDGYTF.

This chain joins TRBV3-1 (or the pseudogene TRBV3-2) and TRBJ2-5, with 10 positions matching TRBD1. CDR3 length: 15 residues. Germline-derived CDR1 and CDR2 are LGHDT and YNNKEL (reference sequence). V shed 6 bases and J 5 bases; nucleotides not matched to a gene: 9. The CDR3 coding sequence is TGTGCCAGCAGTCAGCGAGGGACAGGGGAGGAGACCCAGTACTTC. Translation gives CASSQRGTGEETQYF.

The chain uses TRBV19 and TRBJ1-5, with 7 nucleotides matching TRBD1. The V segment lost 6 bases and the J segment 1 base; nucleotides outside the gene matches: 9. This CDR3 contains 16 residues. Germline V gives CDR1 LNHDA, CDR2 SQIVND (reference sequence). The CDR3 DNA follows: TGTGCCAGTAGGAGGTCTGCCAGGGGGAGCAATCAGCCCCAGCATTTT. This translates into CASRRSARGSNQPQHF.

The J gene is TRBJ2-6, the V gene TRBV27; 10 bases are a match to TRBD1. Trimming took 2 bases from V and 0 from J; bases not matched to a gene: 4. The germline V gene has CDR1 MNHEY and CDR2 SMNVEV (reference sequence). The CDR3 is made up of 18 amino acids. The CDR3 sequence: CASSLEGQGFSGANVLTF. The CDR3 DNA follows: TGTGCCAGCAGTTTAGAGGGACAGGGGTTCTCTGGGGCCAACGTCCTGACTTTC.

V gene TRBV2 combines with J gene TRBJ2-1; the match to TRBD1 covers 9 bases. Germline V gene sequence: CDR1 SNHLY, CDR2 FYNNEI. The V and J ends lost 4 bases and 6 bases, in that order; junction bases with no gene match: 7. CDR3 length equals 15 residues. CDR3 nucleotide sequence: TGTGCCAGCAGTGTGAACAGGGGGCGATCCAATGAGCAGTTCTTC. It codes for CASSVNRGRSNEQFF.